This T cell receptor beta chain was documented in a study of blood T cell repertoires in COVID-19. Method: immunoSEQ multiplex PCR; TCRdb's copy keeps in-frame clones and lacks some. This sample yields tens of thousands of clones, of which about 87% are seen a single time; around 1.1% belongs to the top ten. This CDR3 has 14 residues. Trimming removed 3 bases at V and 0 bases at J, with 6 bases between. CDR1 is KGHSH, CDR2 LQKENI, per germline. This TCR derives from a human donor in a cohort sampled during active COVID-19. The gene calls are TRBV18 and TRBJ2-4; weak D call: TRBD1 (6 bases). Sequencing was carried out using peripheral blood. For the CDR3, the DNA is TGTGCCAGCTCACCGGACAGAGCCAAAAACATTCAGTACTTC. Translated, it gives CASSPDRAKNIQYF. Full variable domain (outside the CDR3, taken from reference TRBV18 and TRBJ2-4): NAGVMQNPRHLVRRRGQEARLRCSPMKGHSHVYWYRQLPEEGLKFMVYLQKENIIDESGMPKERFSAEFPKEGPSILRIQQVVRGDSAAYFCASSPDRAKNIQYFGAGTRLSVL.